This T cell receptor (beta chain) was sequenced for a study of blood T cell repertoires in COVID-19 (dated by TCRdb to 2019 to 2021). General notes on the study: Samples covering the acute and convalescent phases of COVID-19 were provided by collaborators in the United States, Italy and Spain. A freely available public database, intended as a resource for researchers studying the immune response to SARS-CoV-2, is where the repertoires were released. The dataset comprised deeply sampled blood TCRbeta repertoires from subjects exposed to, actively infected with, or recovered from COVID-19. Where HLA class I and class II types were available, the types were taken from metadata supplied by the sample provider, not from assay-based typing. Nearly every sample came with metadata listing a de-identified subject ID, COVID-19 status, age in years and sex. The prospective study material was composed of cDNA or gDNA derived from T cells, B-cell-depleted T cells, or PBMCs. Samples came from the ongoing ImmuneRACE study (first 160 participants) plus 1,254 subjects from 6 global collaborators. Study-level results and caveats: Clinical and demographic metadata were provided uncurated, with the amount varying by source and participant.

This clone was observed a single time. The clone's antigen remains unknown. No quality values exist for individual bases; no much larger clone is one base distant. CDR1 is given as KGHSY and CDR2 as FQNENV, both from the germline V gene. V is trimmed back by 3 bases and J by 2 bases, and the junction contains 7 bases that no gene match accounts for. The CDR3 has 16 amino acids, counting the end cysteine and phenylalanine. Only the CDR3 part of the read is kept: 48 bases, read in frame from the first base. At one collaborating source in Seattle, patients were enrolled during active infection and were followed longitudinally through the course of disease. The collaborating institutions used their own protocols to collect whole blood in K2EDTA tubes. For TCRbeta analysis, collaborator samples were shipped as frozen whole blood, as isolated PBMCs, or as DNA extracted from either sample type. TCRbeta CDR3 regions were amplified from genomic DNA by means of the immunoSEQ Assay, a bias-controlled multiplex PCR. The paper's processing steps were these. Within the assay, amplification of reference gene primers was used to estimate how many nucleated cells each sample contained. To quantify the absolute abundance of each unique TCRbeta CDR3 rearrangement, sequence reads were collapsed and filtered. For each sample, productive Simpson clonality was calculated by taking the square root of Simpson's diversity index across productive rearrangements. The clones in this table, taken by TCRdb from immuneACCESS, are in-frame only. Not every clone is retained; where verified, under half of the shortfall comes from an unresolved V gene, and the cause of the rest is unknown. For V, J and clone size, that table is used; D and trimming come from the DNA. The sample table shows about 130,000 clones, and 70% to 80% are seen once. Approximately 5.2% of the sample comes from the top ten.

Recombination connected TRBV16 to TRBJ1-3; the junction holds 7 bases that match TRBD1. The sample taken for sequencing was peripheral blood. The receptor comes from a woman in her 70s with COVID-19, enrolled during active disease. The CDR3 is CASSHPRTGTGNTIYF. The DNA reads TGTGCCAGCAGCCACCCCCGGACAGGCACTGGAAACACCATATATTTT.